A single sample is the source of the 15 T cell receptor beta chains below, sequenced in a study of glioma-infiltrating T cells. TCR alpha and beta CDR3 regions were amplified from RNA using iRepertoire nested multiplex PCR. MiXCR, run by TCRdb on the multiplex PCR reads, gives a single entry per CDR3 protein. The sample contains 90,000 to 110,000 distinct CDR3 sequences, around 25% of which appear only once. Sequenced material: glioma tissue, nonneoplastic brain tissue, or PBMCs (not recorded which). These receptors all stem from a human donor with low-grade glioma or glioblastoma, undergoing nonglioma brain surgery, or in good health (not recorded which).

Here the CDR3 DNA reads TGTGCCAGCATTTCGCCCATCGAAAGGGGAACTGAAGCTTTCTTT. It specifies CASISPIERGTEAFF. This rearrangement joins TRBV27 to TRBJ1-1; D perhaps matches TRBD1 (5 bases). This CDR3 is built from 15 residues. The V gene's germline CDR1 is MNHEY and CDR2 SMNVEV (reference sequence). The ends were cut back, 7 bases at V and 5 bases at J, with 20 bases in the middle.

This CDR3 reads CASSLGVGAIYEQYF. The CDR3 DNA reads as TGTGCCAGTAGTCTTGGGGTGGGTGCTATCTACGAGCAGTACTTC. V and J are TRBV19 and TRBJ2-7, with D uncertain. Trimming pared 5 bases from V and 3 bases from J, leaving 17 bases between. There are 15 residues in the CDR3. Germline CDR1 reads LNHDA; CDR2 reads SQIVND (reference sequence).

This clonotype was seen at least ten times. The chain couples TRBV24-1 to TRBJ2-3; 10 bases fit TRBD2. Germline V gene sequence: CDR1 KGHDR, CDR2 SFDVKD. V lost 4 bases, J lost 3 bases, and 6 bases stayed unmatched. The CDR3 spans 16 residues. The CDR3 is CATSDPTSGHTDTQYF. In DNA form, the CDR3 reads TGTGCCACCAGTGACCCGACTAGCGGGCATACAGATACGCAGTATTTT.

This clonotype was observed at least ten times. The V and J genes are TRBV5-1 and TRBJ1-1, with D tentatively TRBD1 (6 bases). The CDR3 runs to 16 residues. V was shortened by 1 base and J by 0 bases, with 13 bases between the two germline ends. The V gene's germline CDR1 is SGHRS and CDR2 YFSETQ. The CDR3 DNA reads as TGCGCCAGCAGCTTGAGGGGGGGTGACATGAACACTGAAGCTTTCTTT. This encodes CASSLRGGDMNTEAFF.

In this sample, this clonotype turned up many times. The CDR3, as DNA: TGTGCCACCAGTGATCCGCTGGACAGGGAAGATGGCTACACCTTC. Translating gives CATSDPLDREDGYTF. The chain recombines TRBV24-1 with TRBJ1-2; 8 nucleotides agree with TRBD1. From germline, CDR1 is KGHDR and CDR2 SFDVKD. The J segment lost 6 bases and the V segment lost 3 bases, leaving 8 bases of the junction unmatched. The CDR3 sequence is 15 residues long.

Remarks on this clonotype: A read error is possible here, since a much larger clone lies one base away. The chain's CDR3 is CASSGLAGMGEQYF. In nucleotides, the CDR3 is TGTGCCAGCAGCGGCCTAGCGGGAATGGGCGAGCAGTACTTC. The chain combines TRBV7-9 with TRBJ2-7; TRBD2 agrees at 9 bases. The V segment lost 5 bases and the J segment 6 bases; nucleotides outside the gene matches: 8. Germline assignment: CDR1 SEHNR and CDR2 FQNEAQ (reference sequence). This CDR3 is built from 14 residues.

This clonotype was counted once. Here the CDR3 DNA reads TGTGCCAGCAGACCGGGACTAGCGCATCAAGAGACCCAGTACTTC. Its protein product is CASRPGLAHQETQYF. The J gene is TRBJ2-5, the V gene TRBV6-2 or TRBV6-3, with 10 positions matching TRBD2. With V trimmed by 6 bases and J by 2 bases, 6 bases remained unmatched. CDR3 length: 15 residues. Germline CDR1 is MNHEY and CDR2 is SVGEGT.

Ten or more counts support this clonotype. The chain has TRBV20-1 and TRBJ1-5; the D gene is possibly TRBD1 (5 bases). Germline V lookup: CDR1 DFQATT, CDR2 SNEGSKA (reference sequence). Deletions cut 3 bases from V and 1 base from J, with 13 bases between. This CDR3 comprises 15 residues. The CDR3 here is CSARGGGRSNQPQHF. CDR3 in DNA: TGCAGTGCTAGGGGGGGGGGACGGAGCAATCAGCCCCAGCATTTT.

This clonotype was counted at least ten times. The genes are TRBV7-2 and TRBJ1-6; D may be TRBD1 (5 bases). The germline V gene encodes CDR1 SGHTA and CDR2 FQGNSA. Trimming stripped 4 bases from V and 7 bases from J, with 11 bases between. This CDR3 comprises 14 residues. CDR3 residues: CASSSRDLNSPLHF. The CDR3 DNA reads as TGTGCCAGCAGCTCCCGGGACCTCAATTCACCCCTCCACTTT.

A word on this clonotype: A much bigger clone sits one base away, suggesting this may be a read error. The chain is built from TRBV28 and TRBJ1-2; 9 bases align to TRBD1. Germline-derived CDR1 and CDR2 are MDHEN and SYDVKM. The CDR3 has 11 amino acids. V dropped 11 bases and J dropped 7; count of bases not matched to a gene: 5. DNA for the CDR3: TGTGCCCGCATACAGGGGGCTGGCTACACCTTC. Its protein is CARIQGAGYTF.

The table lists this clonotype with a few counts. V is TRBV5-1 and J is TRBJ2-1; maybe TRBD1 (5 bases). Trimming left V 0 bases short and J 7 bases short, with 14 bases between. Per the germline V gene, CDR1 is SGHRS and CDR2 is YFSETQ. This CDR3 comprises 15 residues. CDR3 nucleotide sequence: TGCGCCAGCAGCTTGGTACCCTCGACAGTGAATGAGCAGTTCTTC. This codes for CASSLVPSTVNEQFF.

This clonotype was seen many times. The rearrangement joins TRBV6-4 to TRBJ2-1, with D possibly TRBD2 on 6 matching bases. V was pared by 4 bases and J by 12 bases, with 19 bases between. Germline V CDR1 and CDR2: MRHNA, SNTAGT. This CDR3 has 14 residues. DNA for the CDR3: TGTGCCAGCAGTGCCTCCGATGTGGGACTGAGGCAGTTCTTC. This translates into CASSASDVGLRQFF.

This clonotype came up many times. The chain is built from TRBV18 and TRBJ2-7; D is unresolved. CDR1 and CDR2 from the germline V gene are KGHSH and LQKENI. The V gene lost 0 bases and the J gene lost 0 bases, with 6 bases spanning the gap. The CDR3 is 14 residues long. The CDR3 is CASSPPKNSYEQYF. CDR3 coding DNA: TGTGCCAGCTCACCACCGAAGAACTCCTACGAGCAGTACTTC.

In this sample, this clonotype turned up once. The chain uses TRBV7-6 and TRBJ2-5; maybe TRBD2 (6 bases). Trimming cost V 11 bases and J 0 bases, with 28 bases left between them. The CDR3 length is 18 residues. Germline V gene lookup returns CDR1 SGHVS and CDR2 FNYEAQ. CDR3 region: CALSSNSGGSQYQETQYF. CDR3 in DNA: TGTGCCCTCAGCTCCAATAGCGGTGGGTCCCAGTACCAAGAGACCCAGTACTTC.

This clonotype occurred many times. CDR3 in DNA: TGTGCCAGCAGCCACCTCTCTGGGGCCAACGTCCTGACTTTC. Translated: CASSHLSGANVLTF. This sequence joins TRBV28 and TRBJ2-6, with no clear D. Germline values: CDR1 MDHEN, CDR2 SYDVKM. The V gene lost 6 bases and the J gene lost 0 bases, with 6 bases spanning the gap. The CDR3 spans 14 residues.